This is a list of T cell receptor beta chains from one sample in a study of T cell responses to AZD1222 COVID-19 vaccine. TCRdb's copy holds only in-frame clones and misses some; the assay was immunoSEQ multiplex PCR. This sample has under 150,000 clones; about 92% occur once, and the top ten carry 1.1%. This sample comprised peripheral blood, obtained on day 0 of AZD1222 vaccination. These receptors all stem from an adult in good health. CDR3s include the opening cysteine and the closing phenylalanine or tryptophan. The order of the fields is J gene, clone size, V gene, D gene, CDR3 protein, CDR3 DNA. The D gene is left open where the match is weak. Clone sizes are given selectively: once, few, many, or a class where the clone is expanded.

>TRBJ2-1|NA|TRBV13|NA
CASSLSVINEQFF
TGTGCCAGCAGCTTGTCCGTTATAAATGAGCAGTTCTTC
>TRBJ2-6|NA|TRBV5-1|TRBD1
CASSGRGSSGANVLTF
TGCGCCAGCAGCGGCAGGGGGAGCTCTGGGGCCAACGTCCTGACTTTC
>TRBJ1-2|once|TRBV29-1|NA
CSVRVRGLNYGYTF
TGCAGCGTTCGGGTCAGGGGCCTTAACTATGGCTACACCTTC
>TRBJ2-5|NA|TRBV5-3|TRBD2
CARSRRGGTSGSFCGTQYF
TGTGCCAGAAGCAGACGAGGCGGGACTAGCGGGAGTTTTTGCGGGACCCAGTACTTC
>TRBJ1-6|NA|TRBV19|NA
CASSGLKGSPLHF
TGTGCCAGTAGCGGCCTCAAGGGATCACCCCTCCACTTT
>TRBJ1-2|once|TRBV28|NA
CASKGPKAPYGYTF
TGTGCCAGCAAGGGCCCCAAGGCGCCCTATGGCTACACCTTC
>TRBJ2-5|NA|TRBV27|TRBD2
CASSLRGGQETQYF
TGTGCCAGCAGTCTCCGCGGGGGCCAAGAGACCCAGTACTTC
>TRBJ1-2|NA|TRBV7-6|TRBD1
CASSSRREQGSYTF
TGTGCCAGCAGCTCCCGTCGCGAACAGGGGTCCTACACCTTC
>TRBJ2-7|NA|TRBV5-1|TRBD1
CASSLWLGQEIHEQYF
TGCGCCAGCAGCTTGTGGTTAGGACAGGAGATCCACGAGCAGTACTTC
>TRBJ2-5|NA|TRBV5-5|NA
CASSLTSTNQETQYF
TGTGCCAGCAGCCTCACGAGCACCAACCAAGAGACCCAGTACTTC
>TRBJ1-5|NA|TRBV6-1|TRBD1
CASSEIRTGNSNQPQHF
TGTGCCAGCAGTGAAATTCGGACAGGTAATAGCAATCAGCCCCAGCATTTT
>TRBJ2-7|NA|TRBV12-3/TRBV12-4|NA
CASSLSGSYEQYF
TGTGCCAGCAGTTTAAGCGGCTCCTACGAGCAGTACTTC
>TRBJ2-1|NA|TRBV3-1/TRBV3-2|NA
CASSQGDWQQFF
TGTGCCAGCAGCCAAGGTGACTGGCAGCAGTTCTTC
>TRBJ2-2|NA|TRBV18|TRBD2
CASSSTSGNTGELFF
TGTGCCAGCTCGTCGACTAGCGGGAACACCGGGGAGCTGTTTTTT
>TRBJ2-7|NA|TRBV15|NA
CAAGKGQPHEQYF
TGTGCCGCAGGCAAGGGACAACCCCACGAGCAGTACTTC
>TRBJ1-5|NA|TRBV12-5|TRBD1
CASGLVPGQGGYSNQPQHF
TGTGCTAGTGGTTTGGTCCCAGGACAGGGGGGCTATAGCAATCAGCCCCAGCATTTT
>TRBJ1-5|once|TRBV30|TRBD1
CAWGRDRGFWGNQPQHF
TGTGCCTGGGGCCGGGACAGGGGCTTTTGGGGCAATCAGCCCCAGCATTTT
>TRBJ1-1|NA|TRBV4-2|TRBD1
CASSQGGTGGLGTEAFF
TGTGCCAGCAGCCAAGGAGGGACAGGGGGCTTAGGGACTGAAGCTTTCTTT
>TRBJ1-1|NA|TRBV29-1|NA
CSVGEGAIGTEAFF
TGCAGCGTTGGGGAGGGAGCTATCGGCACTGAAGCTTTCTTT
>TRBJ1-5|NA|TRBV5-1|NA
CASSLAPRGRESNQPQHF
TGCGCCAGCAGCTTGGCCCCCAGGGGCCGCGAAAGCAATCAGCCCCAGCATTTT